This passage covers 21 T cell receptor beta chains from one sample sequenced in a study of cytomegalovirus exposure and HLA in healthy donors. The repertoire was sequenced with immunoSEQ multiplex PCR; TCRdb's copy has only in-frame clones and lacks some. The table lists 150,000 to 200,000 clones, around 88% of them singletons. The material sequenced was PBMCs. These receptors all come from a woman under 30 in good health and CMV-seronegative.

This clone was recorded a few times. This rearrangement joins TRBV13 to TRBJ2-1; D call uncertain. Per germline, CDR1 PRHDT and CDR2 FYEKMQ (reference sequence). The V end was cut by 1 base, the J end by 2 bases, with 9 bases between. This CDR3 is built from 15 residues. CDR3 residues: CASSLEARPYNEQFF. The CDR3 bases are TGTGCCAGCAGCTTAGAGGCGAGGCCCTACAATGAGCAGTTCTTC.

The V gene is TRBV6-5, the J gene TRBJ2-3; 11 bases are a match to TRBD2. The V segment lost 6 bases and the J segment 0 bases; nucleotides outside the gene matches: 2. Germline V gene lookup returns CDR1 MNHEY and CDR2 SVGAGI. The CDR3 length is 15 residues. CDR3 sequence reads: CASRRLAGSTDTQYF. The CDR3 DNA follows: TGTGCCAGCAGGCGACTAGCGGGAAGCACAGATACGCAGTATTTT.

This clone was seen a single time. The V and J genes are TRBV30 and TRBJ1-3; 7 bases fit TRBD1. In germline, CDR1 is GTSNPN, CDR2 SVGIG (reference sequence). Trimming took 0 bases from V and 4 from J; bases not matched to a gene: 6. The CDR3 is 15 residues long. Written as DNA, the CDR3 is TGTGCCTGGAGTGTTAGGGACAGTAGAGGAAACACCATATATTTT. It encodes CAWSVRDSRGNTIYF.

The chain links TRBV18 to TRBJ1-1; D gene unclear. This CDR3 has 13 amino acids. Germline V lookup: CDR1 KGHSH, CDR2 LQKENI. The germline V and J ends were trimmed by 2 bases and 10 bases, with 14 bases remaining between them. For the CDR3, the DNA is TGTGCCAGCTCACCATGGGATGACTATGGAGCTTTCTTT. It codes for CASSPWDDYGAFF.

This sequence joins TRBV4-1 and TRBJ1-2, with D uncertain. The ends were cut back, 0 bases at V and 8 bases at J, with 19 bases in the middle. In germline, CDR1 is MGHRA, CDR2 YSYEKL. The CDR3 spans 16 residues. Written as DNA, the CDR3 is TGCGCCAGCAGCCAAGAATGGATCCAGGATCCTCGAGGCTACACCTTC. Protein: CASSQEWIQDPRGYTF.

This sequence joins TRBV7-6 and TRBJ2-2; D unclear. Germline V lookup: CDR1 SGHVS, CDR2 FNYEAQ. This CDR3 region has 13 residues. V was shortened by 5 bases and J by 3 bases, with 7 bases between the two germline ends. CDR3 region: CASSPTHTGELFF. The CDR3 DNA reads TGTGCCAGCAGCCCCACACACACCGGGGAGCTGTTTTTT.

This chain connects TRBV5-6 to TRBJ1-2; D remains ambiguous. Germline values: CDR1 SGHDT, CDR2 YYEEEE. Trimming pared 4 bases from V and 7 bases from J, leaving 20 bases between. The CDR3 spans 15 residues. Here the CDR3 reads CASSLAEAPWAGYTF. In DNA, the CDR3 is TGTGCCAGCAGCCTTGCTGAAGCCCCCTGGGCTGGCTACACCTTC.

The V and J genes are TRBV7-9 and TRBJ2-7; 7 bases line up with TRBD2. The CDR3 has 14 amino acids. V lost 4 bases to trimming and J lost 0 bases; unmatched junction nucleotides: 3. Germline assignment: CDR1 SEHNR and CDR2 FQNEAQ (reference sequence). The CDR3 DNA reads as TGTGCCAGCAGCTGGGGGGGAGGCTCCTACGAGCAGTACTTC. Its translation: CASSWGGGSYEQYF.

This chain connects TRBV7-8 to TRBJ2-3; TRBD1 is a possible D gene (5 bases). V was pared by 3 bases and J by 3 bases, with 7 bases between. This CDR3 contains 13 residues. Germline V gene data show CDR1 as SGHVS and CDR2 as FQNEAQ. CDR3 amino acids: CASSFSGTDTQYF. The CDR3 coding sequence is TGTGCCAGCAGCTTTTCAGGGACAGATACGCAGTATTTT.

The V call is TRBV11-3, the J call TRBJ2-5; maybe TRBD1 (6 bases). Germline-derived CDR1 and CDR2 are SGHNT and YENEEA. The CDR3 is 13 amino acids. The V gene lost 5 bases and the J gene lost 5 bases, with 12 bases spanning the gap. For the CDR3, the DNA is TGTGCCAGCAGCCCTCGAGGGGGTGAGACCCAGTACTTC. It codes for CASSPRGGETQYF.

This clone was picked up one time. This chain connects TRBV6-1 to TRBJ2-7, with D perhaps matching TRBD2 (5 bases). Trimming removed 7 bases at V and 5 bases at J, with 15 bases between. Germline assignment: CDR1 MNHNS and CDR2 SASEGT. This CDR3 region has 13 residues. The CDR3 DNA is TGTGCCAGCACTCCCTTGAGGGTAGACGAGCAGTACTTC. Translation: CASTPLRVDEQYF.

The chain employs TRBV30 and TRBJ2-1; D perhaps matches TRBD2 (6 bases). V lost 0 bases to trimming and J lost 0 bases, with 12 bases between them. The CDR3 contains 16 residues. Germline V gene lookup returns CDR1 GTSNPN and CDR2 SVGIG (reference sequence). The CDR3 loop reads CAWSVRRGFSYNEQFF. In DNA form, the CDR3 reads TGTGCCTGGAGTGTACGACGGGGGTTCTCCTACAATGAGCAGTTCTTC.

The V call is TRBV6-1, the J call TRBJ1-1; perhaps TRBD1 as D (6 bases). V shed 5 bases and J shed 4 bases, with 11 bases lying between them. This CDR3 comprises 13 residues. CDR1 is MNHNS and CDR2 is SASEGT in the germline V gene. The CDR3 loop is CASSQRGGTEAFF. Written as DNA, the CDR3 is TGTGCCAGCAGTCAAAGGGGGGGCACTGAAGCTTTCTTT.

The CDR3 coding sequence is TGTGCCAGCAGCTTAGCGCCCCAGGGGATAACCTACAATGAGCAGTTCTTC. Encoded protein: CASSLAPQGITYNEQFF. The rearrangement uses TRBV7-2 and TRBJ2-1, with D perhaps TRBD1 (6 bases). In germline, CDR1 is SGHTA, CDR2 FQGNSA. V lost 0 bases and J lost 2, with 14 bases in between. This CDR3 region has 17 residues.

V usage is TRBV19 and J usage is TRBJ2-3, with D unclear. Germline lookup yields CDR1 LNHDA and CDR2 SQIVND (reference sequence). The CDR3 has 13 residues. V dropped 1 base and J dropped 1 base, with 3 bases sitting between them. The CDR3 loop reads CASSIAGTDTQYF. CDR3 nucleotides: TGTGCCAGTAGTATAGCCGGCACAGATACGCAGTATTTT.

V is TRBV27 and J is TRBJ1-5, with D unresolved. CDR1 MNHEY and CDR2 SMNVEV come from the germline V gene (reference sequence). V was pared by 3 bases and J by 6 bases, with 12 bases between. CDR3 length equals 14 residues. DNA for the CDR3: TGTGCCAGCAGTTTGAGGAGGGATAGTCAGCCCCAGCATTTT. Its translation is CASSLRRDSQPQHF.

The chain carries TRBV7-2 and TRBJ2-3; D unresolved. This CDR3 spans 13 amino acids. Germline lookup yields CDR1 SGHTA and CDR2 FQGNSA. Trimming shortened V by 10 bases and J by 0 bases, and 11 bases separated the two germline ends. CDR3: CATTFRSTDTQYF. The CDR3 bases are TGTGCCACTACCTTTCGGAGCACAGATACGCAGTATTTT.

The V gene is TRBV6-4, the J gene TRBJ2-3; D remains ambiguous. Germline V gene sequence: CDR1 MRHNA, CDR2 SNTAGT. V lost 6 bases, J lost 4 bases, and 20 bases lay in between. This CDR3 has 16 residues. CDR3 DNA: TGTGCCAGCAGCCGATACCCGTCCGGCGGCCCAGATACGCAGTATTTT. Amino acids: CASSRYPSGGPDTQYF.

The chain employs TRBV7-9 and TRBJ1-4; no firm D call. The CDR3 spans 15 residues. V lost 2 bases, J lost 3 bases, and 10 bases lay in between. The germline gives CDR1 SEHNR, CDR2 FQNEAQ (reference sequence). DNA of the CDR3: TGTGCCAGCAGCTTACCGCCGGTGGCTAATGAAAAACTGTTTTTT. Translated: CASSLPPVANEKLFF.

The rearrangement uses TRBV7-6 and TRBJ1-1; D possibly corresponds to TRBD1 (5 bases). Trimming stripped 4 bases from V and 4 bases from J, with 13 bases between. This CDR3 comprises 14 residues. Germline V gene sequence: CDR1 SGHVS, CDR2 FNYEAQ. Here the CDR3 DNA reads TGTGCCAGCAGCTCTGGGGGGTCGGGCACTGAAGCTTTCTTT. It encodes CASSSGGSGTEAFF.

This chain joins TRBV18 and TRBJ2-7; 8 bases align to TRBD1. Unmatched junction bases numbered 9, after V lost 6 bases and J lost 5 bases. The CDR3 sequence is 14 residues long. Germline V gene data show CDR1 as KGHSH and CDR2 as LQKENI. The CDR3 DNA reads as TGTGCCAGCTCTTCACAGGGGGTGCGGAACGAGCAGTACTTC. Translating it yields CASSSQGVRNEQYF.